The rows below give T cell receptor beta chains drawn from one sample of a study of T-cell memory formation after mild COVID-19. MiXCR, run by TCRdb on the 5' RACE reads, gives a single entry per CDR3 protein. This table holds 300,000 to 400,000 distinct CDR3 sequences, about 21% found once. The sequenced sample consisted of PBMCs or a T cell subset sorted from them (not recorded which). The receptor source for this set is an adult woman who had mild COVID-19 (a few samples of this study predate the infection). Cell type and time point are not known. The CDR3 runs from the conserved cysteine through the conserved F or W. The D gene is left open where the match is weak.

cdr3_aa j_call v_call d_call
CATYDPRTEAFF TRBJ1-1 TRBV6-9 -
CASDSLGWTGTEAFF TRBJ1-1 TRBV5-6 -
CASRTGGRSNTEAFF TRBJ1-1 TRBV11-1 TRBD1
CSGLLLGYEQYF TRBJ2-7 TRBV29-1 -
CASSDVGLGDTEAFF TRBJ1-1 TRBV7-2 -
CASSPGAGGVTQYF TRBJ2-3 TRBV12-3/TRBV12-4 TRBD2
CASSERQTYEQYF TRBJ2-7 TRBV27 -
CAIRPGQGEPGELFF TRBJ2-2 TRBV10-3 TRBD1
CASSLAGLYQETQYF TRBJ2-5 TRBV5-1 -
CASSLEAGIGDEQYF TRBJ2-7 TRBV27 -
CASSVGAHEDTDTQYF TRBJ2-3 TRBV9 -
CAWSVQEDLHGYTF TRBJ1-2 TRBV30 -
CAWSVHGNTEAFF TRBJ1-1 TRBV30 -
CSASEAGGPYEQYF TRBJ2-7 TRBV20-1 TRBD2
CASSPSLGRTDTQYF TRBJ2-3 TRBV7-2 -
CASSPQNNSPLHF TRBJ1-6 TRBV12-3/TRBV12-4 -
CASRYDRPEQFF TRBJ2-1 TRBV7-9 -
CASSGEAMQYF TRBJ2-3 TRBV5-1 -
CASSLRRGAIPQETQYF TRBJ2-5 TRBV4-1 TRBD2
CASSLRGHLAGSADTQYF TRBJ2-3 TRBV7-3 TRBD2
CASSWTGSSSYEQYF TRBJ2-7 TRBV5-1 TRBD1
CASSVDRGPRYTGELFF TRBJ2-2 TRBV9 -
CSARDQANGGPYNEQFF TRBJ2-1 TRBV20-1 -
CASSERPRGLITDTQYF TRBJ2-3 TRBV6-1 -
CASSGTGTLQETQYF TRBJ2-5 TRBV5-5 -
CAWSYTGELFF TRBJ2-2 TRBV30 -
CASSLTQVGGYEQFF TRBJ2-1 TRBV11-2 TRBD2
CASSLVGAHYQETQYF TRBJ2-5 TRBV7-8 -
CASDSYEQYF TRBJ2-7 TRBV21-1 -
CASSFVGGHRPQHF TRBJ1-5 TRBV12-3/TRBV12-4 -
CASSHLTYEQYF TRBJ2-7 TRBV11-2 -
CASSQSGYEQYF TRBJ2-7 TRBV7-2 -
CASSLAYQETQYF TRBJ2-5 TRBV5-1 -
CASSFTDRGNEQFF TRBJ2-1 TRBV7-8 -
CASSRHDRGMADEQFF TRBJ2-1 TRBV18 TRBD1
CASVNDEQFF TRBJ2-1 TRBV5-1 -
CASSLDHVSTSSAFF TRBJ1-1 TRBV11-3 -